Below are 21 T cell receptor beta chains sequenced from a single sample in a study of blood T cell repertoires in COVID-19. Here immunoSEQ multiplex PCR was the method, and the copy in TCRdb shows in-frame clones only, minus some. The sample includes roughly 200,000 clones, roughly 82% of them seen just once. The sequenced sample consisted of PBMCs or T cells enriched from blood (not recorded which). The receptors were gathered from a woman in her fifties or sixties with acute COVID-19.

V and J are TRBV28 and TRBJ2-4; 7 bases line up with TRBD2. The CDR3 runs 16 residues. The V segment lost 0 bases and the J segment 7 bases; nucleotides outside the gene matches: 9. CDR1 is MDHEN, CDR2 SYDVKM, per germline. The chain's CDR3 is CASSLWAGEGENIQYF. The CDR3 DNA reads TGTGCCAGCAGTTTATGGGCGGGGGAAGGAGAGAACATTCAGTACTTC.

J is TRBJ1-2 and V is TRBV28; D unresolved. From germline, CDR1 is MDHEN and CDR2 SYDVKM. Trimming shortened V by 3 bases and J by 4 bases, and 9 bases separated the two germline ends. The CDR3 covers 13 residues. The CDR3 bases are TGTGCCAGCAGTTTGAACAGCGGCTATGGCTACACCTTC. Protein sequence: CASSLNSGYGYTF.

The rearrangement joins TRBV7-7 to TRBJ2-1; 13 bases fit TRBD2. The germline CDR1 and CDR2 sequences are SSHAT and FNYEAQ (reference sequence). The CDR3 is 15 residues long. V lost 1 base to trimming and J lost 8 bases; unmatched junction nucleotides: 2. The CDR3 nucleotides read TGTGCCAGCAGCTTAGGGACTAGCGGGAGCTATGAGCAGTTCTTC. It translates to CASSLGTSGSYEQFF. Filled out from reference TRBV7-7 and TRBJ2-1, the complete variable domain reads GAGVSQSPRYKVTKRGQDVTLRCDPISSHATLYWYQQALGQGPEFLTYFNYEAQPDKSGLPSDRFSAERPEGSISTLTIQRTEQRDSAMYRCASSLGTSGSYEQFFGPGTRLTVL.

J is TRBJ2-3 and V is TRBV9; the match to TRBD2 covers 11 bases. The CDR3 is 17 residues long. CDR1 is SGDLS, CDR2 YYNGEE, per germline. The trim removed 3 bases at V and 3 bases at J, leaving 9 bases unmatched. The DNA of the CDR3 is TGTGCCAGCAGCGCCCAGGCACTAGCGGGAGTGACAGATACGCAGTATTTT. Amino acids: CASSAQALAGVTDTQYF.

The chain carries TRBV18 and TRBJ2-2; TRBD2 aligns across 7 bases. Germline V gene lookup returns CDR1 KGHSH and CDR2 LQKENI. Germline trimming cut 3 bases from V and 0 bases from J; bases unmatched to any gene: 7. The CDR3 has 17 residues. CDR3 protein: CASSPTSLAANTGELFF. The CDR3, as DNA: TGTGCCAGCTCACCCACAAGCCTAGCGGCGAACACCGGGGAGCTGTTTTTT.

This chain links TRBV7-9 with TRBJ1-5, with a weak D call TRBD1 (6 bases). V gave up 5 bases and J gave up 6 bases, with 14 bases separating them. Germline V gene data show CDR1 as SEHNR and CDR2 as FQNEAQ (reference sequence). CDR3 size: 14 residues. Here the CDR3 reads CASSRTAVGQPQHF. The CDR3 region has the DNA TGTGCCAGCAGCCGGACAGCGGTGGGTCAGCCCCAGCATTTT.

In DNA form, the CDR3 reads TGTGCCAGCAGCTTGACGGACAGGGGGCCCTTCTATGGCTACACCTTC. Amino acid sequence: CASSLTDRGPFYGYTF. The chain employs TRBV3-1 (or the pseudogene TRBV3-2) and TRBJ1-2, with TRBD1 matching over 11 bases. CDR3 length: 16 amino acids. Trimming took 5 bases from V and 4 from J; bases not matched to a gene: 9. Germline CDR1 and CDR2: LGHDT and YNNKEL (reference sequence).

The chain is built from TRBV19 and TRBJ2-7; 11 nucleotides match TRBD2. CDR1 and CDR2 (germline): LNHDA, SQIVND (reference sequence). This CDR3 comprises 18 residues. Germline trimming cut 0 bases from V and 6 bases from J; bases unmatched to any gene: 13. The CDR3 DNA sequence: TGTGCCAGTAGTATAGACGGCCTAGCGGGAGGAAAACCTTCCGAGCAGTACTTC. Its translation is CASSIDGLAGGKPSEQYF.

The chain recombines TRBV7-2 with TRBJ2-1; TRBD2 aligns across 9 bases. This CDR3 comprises 14 residues. Looked up from germline, CDR1 is SGHTA and CDR2 is FQGNSA. Germline trimming cut 5 bases from V and 6 bases from J; bases unmatched to any gene: 5. As DNA, the CDR3 is TGTGCCAGCAGCGAAACTAGCGGGCTCAATGAGCAGTTCTTC. It codes for CASSETSGLNEQFF. Variable domain in full (rest from reference TRBV7-2 and TRBJ2-1): GAGVSQSPSNKVTEKGKDVELRCDPISGHTALYWYRQSLGQGLEFLIYFQGNSAPDKSGLPSDRFSAERTGGSVSTLTIQRTQQEDSAVYLCASSETSGLNEQFFGPGTRLTVL.

This rearrangement joins TRBV5-1 to TRBJ2-7; 9 bases agree with TRBD1. Germline V lookup: CDR1 SGHRS, CDR2 YFSETQ. Trimming at V came to 4 bases and at J to 6 bases, leaving 8 bases not matched to a gene. This CDR3 spans 14 amino acids. CDR3 nucleotide sequence: TGCGCCAGCAGCGCACCGGGACAGGGTTTCGAGCAGTACTTC. Amino acid sequence: CASSAPGQGFEQYF.

This chain connects TRBV5-6 to TRBJ2-5, with unresolved D. V gave up 4 bases and J gave up 0 bases, with 10 bases separating them. The CDR3 contains 14 residues. Germline CDR1 is SGHDT and CDR2 is YYEEEE. The CDR3 protein is CASSETPYQETQYF. The CDR3 DNA follows: TGTGCCAGCAGCGAGACACCGTACCAAGAGACCCAGTACTTC.

This clone was seen more than once but under ten times. V usage is TRBV19 and J usage is TRBJ1-2; D may be TRBD1 (5 bases). The length of the CDR3 is 15 residues. Germline lookup yields CDR1 LNHDA and CDR2 SQIVND (reference sequence). V dropped 7 bases and J dropped 6 bases, with 21 bases sitting between them. CDR3 sequence: CASTTEEGWRDGYTF. The CDR3 region has the DNA TGTGCCAGTACCACGGAGGAGGGGTGGAGGGATGGCTACACCTTC.

This chain connects TRBV7-6 to TRBJ1-3; D might be TRBD1 (5 bases). Trimming stripped 0 bases from V and 0 bases from J, with 12 bases between. Germline values: CDR1 SGHVS, CDR2 FNYEAQ. The CDR3 contains 17 residues. CDR3 protein: CASSLAMSRASGNTIYF. The CDR3, as DNA: TGTGCCAGCAGCTTAGCGATGTCCAGGGCCTCTGGAAACACCATATATTTT.

The chain couples TRBV11-2 to TRBJ2-1, with 9 nucleotides matching TRBD2. The CDR3 covers 15 residues. Germline CDR1 reads SGHAT; CDR2 reads FQNNGV. V dropped 9 bases and J dropped 5; count of bases not matched to a gene: 11. For the CDR3, the DNA is TGTGCCAGTCGGCGGGGGGGCACCACGGACAATGAGCAGTTCTTC. Its translation: CASRRGGTTDNEQFF.

The CDR3 DNA is TGTGCCAGTAGTACCAACAGGGAAGAAGAAAAACTGTTTTTT. Its translation: CASSTNREEEKLFF. V gene TRBV19 combines with J gene TRBJ1-4, with D perhaps TRBD1 (6 bases). CDR3 length: 14 amino acids. The V and J ends lost 4 bases and 8 bases respectively, with 14 bases between them. Germline assignment: CDR1 LNHDA and CDR2 SQIVND (reference sequence).

This rearrangement joins TRBV7-9 to TRBJ2-1; D possibly corresponds to TRBD2 (7 bases). V lost 5 bases and J lost 7, with 18 bases in between. Germline V gives CDR1 SEHNR, CDR2 FQNEAQ (reference sequence). This CDR3 has 15 residues. The CDR3 sequence is CASSLERGGPNEQFF. In DNA form, the CDR3 reads TGTGCCAGCAGCCTTGAGAGGGGGGGCCCGAATGAGCAGTTCTTC.

This clone has a single count. The genes are TRBV2 and TRBJ2-7; 7 nucleotides line up with TRBD2. The germline V gene encodes CDR1 SNHLY and CDR2 FYNNEI. The CDR3 loop spans 14 amino acids. J lost 3 bases, V lost 1 base, and 3 bases had no gene match. This CDR3 is CASSEGGRGYEQYF. The CDR3 DNA follows: TGTGCCAGCAGTGAAGGCGGGAGAGGCTACGAGCAGTACTTC.

The V gene is TRBV12-3 or TRBV12-4, the J gene TRBJ1-5; tentative D call: TRBD1 (6 bases). This CDR3 has 13 amino acids. Trimming took 6 bases from V and 7 from J, leaving 13 bases between them. CDR3 in amino acids: CASSLYDRQPQHF. The CDR3 DNA follows: TGTGCCAGCAGCCTCTACGACAGGCAGCCCCAGCATTTT.

The gene calls are TRBV11-3 and TRBJ2-3, with 7 bases matching TRBD2. Germline V gene sequence: CDR1 SGHNT, CDR2 YENEEA. Losses at the gene ends were 5 bases for V and 2 bases for J; bases not matched to a gene: 10. CDR3 length: 16 amino acids. The chain's CDR3 is CASSHPRGSTTDTQYF. CDR3 nucleotides: TGTGCCAGCAGCCACCCGCGGGGGTCGACCACAGATACGCAGTATTTT.

V gene TRBV4-3 combines with J gene TRBJ2-3; D may be TRBD1 (5 bases). The germline V gene has CDR1 LGHNA and CDR2 YSLEER. V was trimmed by 6 bases and J by 2 bases, leaving 18 bases between them. CDR3 length: 16 amino acids. DNA of the CDR3: TGCGCCAGCAGTTCAACGTTCCGGACATTCACAGATACGCAGTATTTT. Translated, it gives CASSSTFRTFTDTQYF.

The rearrangement joins TRBV6-4 to TRBJ1-2, with TRBD1 as a possible D gene (5 bases). CDR1 MRHNA and CDR2 SNTAGT come from the germline V gene. The CDR3 has 13 amino acids. Trimming left V 2 bases short and J 2 bases short, with 6 bases between. CDR3 region: CASSDQGNYGYTF. The CDR3 coding sequence is TGTGCCAGCAGTGACCAGGGCAACTATGGCTACACCTTC.